This TCR beta chain is drawn from a study of cytomegalovirus exposure and HLA in healthy donors. Study-level findings and limits: In a later analysis, TCR beta V- and J-gene trimming showed a link to a missense DCLRE1C variant.

The PCR made use of 60 Vbeta and 13 Jbeta primers. Study processing details: In a later analysis, of around 83 million unique beta chains, roughly 10 million appeared in at least two donors. Sequenced by immunoSEQ multiplex PCR; TCRdb stores in-frame clones only, minus some. That table is the source of V, J and clone size, and D and trimming were worked out from the DNA. The table includes about 89,000 clones, roughly 86% detected once. On this clone itself: Its antigen is unknown.

The material sequenced was PBMCs. The TCR originated in a man aged 25-40 years in good health and CMV-seropositive.

This CDR3 reads CASSHHPSGAYNEQFF. CDR3 sequence (DNA): TGTGCCAGCAGCCACCACCCTAGCGGGGCATACAATGAGCAGTTCTTC. This chain connects TRBV7-9 to TRBJ2-1, with TRBD2 matching over 9 bases. Losses at the gene ends were 5 bases for V and 4 bases for J; bases not matched to a gene: 9. CDR1 SEHNR and CDR2 FQNEAQ come from the germline V gene (reference sequence). CDR3 length: 16 residues.